This T cell receptor beta chain was recovered during a study of T cell clonality in common variable immunodeficiency. The CDR3 totals 13 residues. The V gene's germline CDR1 is SEHNR and CDR2 FQNEAQ (reference sequence). General observations from the study: Fewer deletions and N-nucleotide insertions were reportedly seen in common variable immunodeficiency TCR beta sequences. Compared with healthy controls, CVID subjects showed increased TCRbeta clonality, mostly in about a third.

This clone was seen a handful of times. As yet, its antigen is unknown. Read data end 3 residues before the CDR3 end; the end is taken from the germline J gene. CVID and control samples used equivalent genomic DNA input. This table comes from immunoSEQ multiplex PCR, and its TCRdb copy is limited to in-frame clones, with some not included. The sample contains some 14,000 clones, none occurring once; approximately 12% lies in the top ten. The receptor was isolated from a human donor with common variable immunodeficiency. The V gene is TRBV7-9, the J gene TRBJ1-2; 7 positions match TRBD1. Material: peripheral blood mononuclear cells. CDR3 bases read: TGTGCCAGCAGCTTAGCAGGGGGCGTAGGC. Translated, it gives CASSLAGGVG. In full, the CDR3 reads CASSLAGGVGYTF.